This TCR beta chain comes out of a study of technical replicates of blood from several donors. Sequencing was performed with immunoSEQ multiplex PCR; in TCRdb, only in-frame clones are kept and a portion is missing. The profile shows around 72,000 clones, 91% of them singletons. J lost 2 bases, V lost 3 bases, and 5 bases had no gene match. CDR3 size: 15 residues. Germline V gene data show CDR1 as SGHTA and CDR2 as FQGTGA. Material: T cells isolated from PBMCs. The receptor was derived from a human donor in good health. Some clones in this sample may be carry-over from other donors' samples. The chain joins TRBV7-3 to TRBJ2-7, with 9 positions matching TRBD1. CDR3 sequence reads: CASSLGTGIPYEQYF. For the CDR3, the DNA is TGTGCCAGCAGCTTGGGGACAGGGATCCCCTACGAGCAGTACTTC.